A single sample gave rise to the 30 T cell receptor beta chains below, sequenced in a study of technical replicates of blood from four donors. Sequencing used immunoSEQ multiplex PCR; TCRdb keeps in-frame clones, though not all of them. The data hold around 72,000 clones, with 91% observed a single time. The sequenced material came from T cells isolated from PBMCs. These receptors came from a human donor in good health. Some clones in this sample may be carry-over from other donors' samples.

The chain employs TRBV2 and TRBJ2-2; 7 bases map to TRBD1. CDR1 is SNHLY, CDR2 FYNNEI, per germline. CDR3 length: 15 amino acids. V lost 8 bases and J lost 6; bases outside the gene matches: 12. The CDR3 DNA sequence: TGTGCCAGCCAGGGGCCACAGGGGCGAGCCGGGGAGCTGTTTTTT. As protein: CASQGPQGRAGELFF.

This sequence joins TRBV7-9 and TRBJ1-5, with a tentative D call TRBD1 (5 bases). Germline-derived CDR1 and CDR2 are SEHNR and FQNEAQ (reference sequence). V dropped 5 bases and J dropped 0 bases, with 8 bases sitting between them. This CDR3 region has 14 residues. The CDR3 is CASSGGYSNQPQHF. The CDR3 DNA sequence: TGTGCCAGCAGCGGGGGGTATAGCAATCAGCCCCAGCATTTT. Variable domain in full (rest from reference TRBV7-9 and TRBJ1-5): DTGVSQNPRHKITKRGQNVTFRCDPISEHNRLYWYRQTLGQGPEFLTYFQNEAQLEKSRLLSDRFSAERPKGSFSTLEIQRTEQGDSAMYLCASSGGYSNQPQHFGDGTRLSIL.

The V call is TRBV10-3, the J call TRBJ2-3, with D possibly TRBD1 on 6 matching bases. The V and J ends lost 5 bases and 1 base respectively, with 13 bases between them. Germline loops: CDR1 ENHRY, CDR2 SYGVKD. This CDR3 has 15 residues. The CDR3 DNA sequence: TGTGCCATCAGTAACCTGGACAGTCGCACAGATACGCAGTATTTT. It encodes CAISNLDSRTDTQYF.

The chain recombines TRBV15 with TRBJ1-1; D not certain. Germline V CDR1 and CDR2: LNHNV, YYDKDF (reference sequence). This CDR3 has 18 amino acids. V was clipped by 1 base and J by 0 bases, with 18 bases between them. The CDR3 coding sequence is TGTGCCACCAGCAGAGTGTTTGCCAGGTCCTCGGTGAACACTGAAGCTTTCTTT. It specifies CATSRVFARSSVNTEAFF.

The chain combines TRBV4-1 with TRBJ1-2, with TRBD1 identical over 9 bases. The CDR3 is 16 residues long. The J segment lost 1 base and the V segment lost 3 bases, leaving 6 bases of the junction unmatched. CDR1 is MGHRA, CDR2 YSYEKL, per germline. In DNA, the CDR3 is TGCGCCAGCAGCCACCAGACAGGGGGAAGTAACTATGGCTACACCTTC. Protein sequence: CASSHQTGGSNYGYTF.

The chain employs TRBV10-3 and TRBJ2-7; TRBD2 aligns across 7 bases. After removal of 6 bases from V and 5 bases from J, the junction contained 16 bases not matched to a gene. The CDR3 spans 16 residues. Per the germline V gene, CDR1 is ENHRY and CDR2 is SYGVKD. The CDR3 here is CAIRDPVKRGPNEQYF. CDR3 coding DNA: TGTGCCATCAGGGACCCTGTGAAGCGGGGACCGAACGAGCAGTACTTC.

This chain joins TRBV29-1 and TRBJ2-2; D is perhaps TRBD2 (5 bases). From germline, CDR1 is SQVTM and CDR2 ANQGSEA. With 1 base removed from V and 3 bases from J, the gap between germline ends came to 9 bases. CDR3 length: 14 amino acids. CDR3: CSVEAGFHTGELFF. CDR3 nucleotides: TGCAGCGTTGAAGCGGGGTTCCACACCGGGGAGCTGTTTTTT.

The rearrangement joins TRBV5-6 to TRBJ2-2; maybe TRBD2 (6 bases). The CDR3 length is 12 residues. V was clipped by 4 bases and J by 7 bases, with 8 bases between them. Germline V gene sequence: CDR1 SGHDT, CDR2 YYEEEE. The CDR3 loop is CASSPGDGELFF. The CDR3 region has the DNA TGTGCCAGCAGCCCGGGGGACGGGGAGCTGTTTTTT.

The gene calls are TRBV4-1 and TRBJ2-1; 10 bases agree with TRBD2. The CDR3 has 18 residues. The germline CDR1 and CDR2 sequences are MGHRA and YSYEKL. J was trimmed by 6 bases and V by 1 base; bases with no gene match: 12. CDR3 nucleotide sequence: TGCGCCAGCAGCCAAGGGCTAGCGGGAGTCCGTGCGTTCAATGAGCAGTTCTTC. Its protein product is CASSQGLAGVRAFNEQFF.

V usage is TRBV10-1 and J usage is TRBJ2-1, with 11 bases identical to TRBD2. Trimming at V came to 3 bases and at J to 7 bases, leaving 5 bases not matched to a gene. Germline CDR1 and CDR2: WNHNN and SYGVQD (reference sequence). The CDR3 length is 15 residues. The CDR3 coding sequence is TGCGCCAGCAGTGATGCTAGCGGGAGGAGGAATGAGCAGTTCTTC. Translating it yields CASSDASGRRNEQFF.

This chain links TRBV4-1 with TRBJ2-7; 9 bases match TRBD1. The CDR3 has 18 residues. Germline loops: CDR1 MGHRA, CDR2 YSYEKL. V was clipped by 0 bases and J by 5 bases; unmatched bases: 14. In DNA, the CDR3 is TGCGCCAGCAGCCAAGAAGAGGATCAGTGGGGACAGGGTAACGAGCAGTACTTC. Translation gives CASSQEEDQWGQGNEQYF.

The gene calls are TRBV4-1 and TRBJ2-1; 9 bases agree with TRBD2. CDR1 is MGHRA, CDR2 YSYEKL, per germline. The CDR3 sequence is 21 residues long. The junction had 16 bases not matched to a gene; V was cut back by 1 base and J by 0 bases. The CDR3 region has the DNA TGCGCCAGCAGCCAAGGAGGGGTTAGGGCTAGCGGGAAAAGCTCCTACAATGAGCAGTTCTTC. This encodes CASSQGGVRASGKSSYNEQFF.

The V call is TRBV5-1, the J call TRBJ1-1; TRBD1 is a possible D gene (5 bases). The CDR3 contains 16 residues. Germline V lookup: CDR1 SGHRS, CDR2 YFSETQ. The V end was cut by 7 bases, the J end by 3 bases, with 22 bases between. CDR3 DNA sequence: TGCGCCAGCTCCCCGGCGCAGGGTAGTTGGTACACTGAAGCTTTCTTT. Encoded protein: CASSPAQGSWYTEAFF.

The CDR3 loop is CASSAKQGSGTGELFF. In DNA form, the CDR3 reads TGCGCCAGCAGCGCAAAACAGGGATCCGGGACCGGGGAGCTGTTTTTT. This rearrangement joins TRBV5-1 to TRBJ2-2, with D perhaps matching TRBD1 (6 bases). Germline lookup yields CDR1 SGHRS and CDR2 YFSETQ. Trimming removed 4 bases from V and 5 bases from J, with 18 bases in between. This CDR3 is built from 16 residues.

This sequence joins TRBV7-3 and TRBJ2-7; D gene ambiguous. V was pared by 5 bases and J by 5 bases, with 16 bases between. The CDR3 contains 14 residues. Germline V gene data show CDR1 as SGHTA and CDR2 as FQGTGA. Here the CDR3 DNA reads TGTGCCAGCAGCCCGACCCCCCAGGCCCACGAGCAGTACTTC. Its translation: CASSPTPQAHEQYF.

The chain links TRBV18 to TRBJ2-7; a possible D gene is TRBD2 (5 bases). This CDR3 has 15 amino acids. The germline gives CDR1 KGHSH, CDR2 LQKENI. V lost 5 bases to trimming and J lost 6 bases, with 20 bases between them. As DNA, the CDR3 is TGTGCCAGCTCAAAACTAGACTCGGTTGGCGGCGAGCAGTACTTC. Residues: CASSKLDSVGGEQYF.

This chain joins TRBV21-1 and TRBJ1-5; TRBD1 reflects the table's D call only, with no check against the DNA. TRBV21-1 is noted as a pseudogene. The CDR3 length is 20 residues. In DNA form, the CDR3 reads TGTGCCAGCAGCAAACTCAGAGCCCTTCGGCAGGTCCTTAGCAATCAGCCCCAGCATTTT. It codes for CASSKLRALRQVLSNQPQHF.

The V and J genes are TRBV5-4 and TRBJ2-7; D could derive from TRBD1 or TRBD2 (7 bases each). In germline, CDR1 is SGHNT, CDR2 YYREEE (reference sequence). The CDR3 contains 17 residues. Trimming left V 4 bases short and J 2 bases short, with 22 bases between. In nucleotides, the CDR3 is TGTGCCAGCAGCCTGGGGGGGTGGACAGGAACCGCCTACGAGCAGTACTTC. Protein: CASSLGGWTGTAYEQYF.

The chain uses TRBV30 and TRBJ1-5; D is undetermined. The CDR3 covers 13 residues. Germline assignment: CDR1 GTSNPN and CDR2 SVGIG (reference sequence). V was pared by 3 bases and J by 4 bases, with 10 bases between. The CDR3 DNA follows: TGTGCCTGGAGGGCAGGAAATAATCAGCCCCAGCATTTT. This encodes CAWRAGNNQPQHF.

This clone occurred once. The chain uses TRBV14 and TRBJ2-1; possible D gene TRBD2, 5 bases. Trimming left V 0 bases short and J 0 bases short, with 15 bases between. The CDR3 sequence is 18 residues long. Germline values: CDR1 SGHDN, CDR2 FVKESK. CDR3 nucleotide sequence: TGTGCCAGCAGCCAAGATAGTGAGCGGCCTAGCTCCTACAATGAGCAGTTCTTC. Amino acid sequence: CASSQDSERPSSYNEQFF.

This clone turned up a few times. The rearrangement links TRBV6-1 to TRBJ2-5, with TRBD2 identical over 9 bases. CDR1 and CDR2 (germline): MNHNS, SASEGT. The CDR3 contains 15 residues. Trimming removed 3 bases from V and 5 bases from J; junction bases left unmatched: 7. Here the CDR3 reads CASSELAGEQETQYF. CDR3 coding DNA: TGTGCCAGCAGTGAGTTAGCGGGAGAGCAGGAGACCCAGTACTTC.

This chain connects TRBV28 to TRBJ1-2; D uncertain. Trimming removed 1 base from V and 4 bases from J, with 7 bases in between. The CDR3 runs to 13 residues. Germline V lookup: CDR1 MDHEN, CDR2 SYDVKM. For the CDR3, the DNA is TGTGCCAGCAGTTTATTTAGATCCTATGGCTACACCTTC. The encoded protein is CASSLFRSYGYTF.

In its sample, this clone ranks as medium-sized. This chain uses TRBV4-1 with TRBJ1-2; no definite D call. V lost 0 bases and J 3 bases, leaving 5 bases between the germline ends. Germline V lookup: CDR1 MGHRA, CDR2 YSYEKL. This CDR3 has 13 residues. This chain's CDR3 is CASSQDRDYGYTF. The CDR3 nucleotides are TGCGCCAGCAGCCAAGATCGTGACTATGGCTACACCTTC.

This chain links TRBV28 with TRBJ2-7; 13 positions match TRBD2. The CDR3 spans 17 residues. Trimming took 2 bases from V and 4 from J; bases not matched to a gene: 8. From germline, CDR1 is MDHEN and CDR2 SYDVKM. In DNA form, the CDR3 reads TGTGCCAGCAGTTTACCCCGGACTAGCGGGAGCTTTTACGAGCAGTACTTC. It codes for CASSLPRTSGSFYEQYF.

The chain recombines TRBV2 with TRBJ2-2, with TRBD2 as a possible D gene (5 bases). With 7 bases removed from V and 0 bases from J, the gap between germline ends came to 12 bases. The CDR3 is 15 amino acids. From germline, CDR1 is SNHLY and CDR2 FYNNEI. The CDR3 region has the DNA TGTGCCAGCAAAAAGGACTGGGCGAACACCGGGGAGCTGTTTTTT. It specifies CASKKDWANTGELFF.

The J gene is TRBJ2-7, the V gene TRBV10-2, with a possible D match to TRBD1 (6 bases). V lost 10 bases and J 2 bases, leaving 15 bases between the germline ends. This CDR3 is built from 13 residues. CDR1 WSHSY and CDR2 SAAADI come from the germline V gene. The CDR3 reads CATQRTEAYEQYF. DNA for the CDR3: TGCGCCACCCAGAGGACAGAAGCCTACGAGCAGTACTTC.

The chain uses TRBV25-1 and TRBJ1-1, with a possible D match to TRBD1 (5 bases). CDR1 and CDR2 from the germline V gene are MGHDK and SYGVNS. The CDR3 loop spans 13 amino acids. V was pared by 10 bases and J by 2 bases, with 14 bases between. The CDR3 here is CATKTETNTEAFF. The CDR3 DNA follows: TGTGCCACTAAGACAGAGACAAACACTGAAGCTTTCTTT.

V is TRBV6-5 and J is TRBJ2-7, with 10 positions matching TRBD1. The V gene's germline CDR1 is MNHEY and CDR2 SVGAGI. CDR3 length equals 16 residues. V shed 0 bases, J shed 3 bases, and the junction held 5 bases outside the gene matches. CDR3 residues: CASSYSRDRGGYEQYF. DNA for the CDR3: TGTGCCAGCAGTTACTCGAGGGACAGGGGTGGCTACGAGCAGTACTTC.

The chain links TRBV7-9 to TRBJ1-2; 9 nucleotides align to TRBD1. The junction had 4 bases not matched to a gene; V was cut back by 2 bases and J by 3 bases. The CDR3 runs 15 residues. Germline V gene sequence: CDR1 SEHNR, CDR2 FQNEAQ (reference sequence). The CDR3 nucleotides are TGTGCCAGCAGCTTAATTTGGGACAGGGACTATGGCTACACCTTC. Translating gives CASSLIWDRDYGYTF.

The chain carries TRBV11-3 and TRBJ1-4; perhaps TRBD1 as D (5 bases). Trimming removed 5 bases at V and 6 bases at J, with 13 bases between. The CDR3 runs 14 residues. CDR1 is SGHNT and CDR2 is YENEEA in the germline V gene. CDR3 nucleotides: TGTGCCAGCAGCGCCGATCAGGGATATGAAAAACTGTTTTTT. Amino acid sequence: CASSADQGYEKLFF. The whole variable domain, filled in from reference TRBV11-3 and TRBJ1-4, reads EAGVVQSPRYKIIEKKQPVAFWCNPISGHNTLYWYLQNLGQGPELLIRYENEEAVDDSQLPKDRFSAERLKGVDSTLKIQPAELGDSAVYLCASSADQGYEKLFFGSGTQLSVL.